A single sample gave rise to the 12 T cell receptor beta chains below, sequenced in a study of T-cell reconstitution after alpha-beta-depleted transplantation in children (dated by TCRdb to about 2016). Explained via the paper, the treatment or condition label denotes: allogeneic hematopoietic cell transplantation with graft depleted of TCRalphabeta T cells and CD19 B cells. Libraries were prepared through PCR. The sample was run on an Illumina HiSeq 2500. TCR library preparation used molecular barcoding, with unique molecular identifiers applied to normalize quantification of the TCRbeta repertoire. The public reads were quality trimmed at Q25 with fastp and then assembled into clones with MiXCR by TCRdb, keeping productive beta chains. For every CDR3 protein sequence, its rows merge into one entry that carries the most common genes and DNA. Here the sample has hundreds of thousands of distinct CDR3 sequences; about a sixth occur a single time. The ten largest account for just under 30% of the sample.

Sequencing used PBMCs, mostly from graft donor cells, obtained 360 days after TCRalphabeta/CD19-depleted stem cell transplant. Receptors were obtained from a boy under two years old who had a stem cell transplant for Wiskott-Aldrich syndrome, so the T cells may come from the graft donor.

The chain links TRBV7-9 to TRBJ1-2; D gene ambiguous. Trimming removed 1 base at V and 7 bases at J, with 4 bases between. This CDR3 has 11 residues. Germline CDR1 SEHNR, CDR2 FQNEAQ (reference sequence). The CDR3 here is CASSLESGYTF. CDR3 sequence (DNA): TGTGCCAGCAGCTTAGAAAGTGGCTACACCTTC.

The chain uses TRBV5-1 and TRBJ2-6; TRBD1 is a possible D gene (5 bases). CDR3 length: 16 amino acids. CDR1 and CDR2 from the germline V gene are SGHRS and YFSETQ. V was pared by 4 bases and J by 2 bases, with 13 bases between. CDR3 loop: CASSPPGRAGANVLTF. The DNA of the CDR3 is TGCGCCAGCAGCCCGCCGGGCAGGGCTGGGGCCAACGTCCTGACTTTC. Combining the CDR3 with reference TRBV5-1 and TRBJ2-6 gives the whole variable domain KAGVTQTPRYLIKTRGQQVTLSCSPISGHRSVSWYQQTPGQGLQFLFEYFSETQRNKGNFPGRFSGRQFSNSRSEMNVSTLELGDSALYLCASSPPGRAGANVLTFGAGSRLTVL.

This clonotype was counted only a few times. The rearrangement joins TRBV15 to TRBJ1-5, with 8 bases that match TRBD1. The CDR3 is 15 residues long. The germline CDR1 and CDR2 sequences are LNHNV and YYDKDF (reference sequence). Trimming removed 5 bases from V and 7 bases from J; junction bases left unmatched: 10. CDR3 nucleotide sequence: TGTGCCACCAGCCCTACGACAGGGGCCAGGCAGCCCCAGCATTTT. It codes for CATSPTTGARQPQHF. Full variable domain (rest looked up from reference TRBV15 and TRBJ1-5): DAMVIQNPRYQVTQFGKPVTLSCSQTLNHNVMYWYQQKSSQAPKLLFHYYDKDFNNEADTPDNFQSRRPNTSFCFLDIRSPGLGDTAMYLCATSPTTGARQPQHFGDGTRLSIL.

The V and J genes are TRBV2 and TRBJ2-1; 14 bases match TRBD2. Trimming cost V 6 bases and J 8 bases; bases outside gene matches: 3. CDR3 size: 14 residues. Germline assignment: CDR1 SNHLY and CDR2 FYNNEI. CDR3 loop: CASSGTSGSDEQFF. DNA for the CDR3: TGTGCCAGCAGCGGGACTAGCGGGAGTGATGAGCAGTTCTTC.

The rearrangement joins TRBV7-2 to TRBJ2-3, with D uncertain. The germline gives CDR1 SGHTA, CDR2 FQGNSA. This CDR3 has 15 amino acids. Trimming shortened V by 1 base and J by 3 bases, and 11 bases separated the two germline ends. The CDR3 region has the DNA TGTGCCAGCAGCTTAGGTTCGTTAGGAACAGATACGCAGTATTTT. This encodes CASSLGSLGTDTQYF.

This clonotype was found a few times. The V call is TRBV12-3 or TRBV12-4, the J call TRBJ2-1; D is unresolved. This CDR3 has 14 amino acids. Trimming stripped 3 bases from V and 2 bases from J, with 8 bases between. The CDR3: CASSFWRTYNEQFF. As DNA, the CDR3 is TGTGCCAGCAGTTTTTGGCGGACCTACAATGAGCAGTTCTTC.

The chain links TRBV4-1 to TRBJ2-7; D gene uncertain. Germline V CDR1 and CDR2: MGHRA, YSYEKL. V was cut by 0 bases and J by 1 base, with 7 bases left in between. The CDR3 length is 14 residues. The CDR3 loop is CASSQELASYEQYF. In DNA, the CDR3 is TGCGCCAGCAGCCAAGAATTGGCATCCTACGAGCAGTACTTC.

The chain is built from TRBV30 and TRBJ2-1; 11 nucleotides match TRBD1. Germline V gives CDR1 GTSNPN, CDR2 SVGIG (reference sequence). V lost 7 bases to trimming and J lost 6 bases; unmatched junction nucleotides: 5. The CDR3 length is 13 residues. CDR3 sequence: CAYRDRGVNEQFF. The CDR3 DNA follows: TGTGCCTACCGGGACAGGGGGGTCAATGAGCAGTTCTTC.

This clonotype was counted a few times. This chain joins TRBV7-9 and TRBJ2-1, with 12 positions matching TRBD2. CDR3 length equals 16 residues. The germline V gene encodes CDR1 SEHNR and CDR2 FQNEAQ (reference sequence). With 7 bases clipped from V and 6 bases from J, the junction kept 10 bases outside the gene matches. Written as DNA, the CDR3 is TGTGCCAGCAACCGACTAGCGGGAGCAAGTTCCAATGAGCAGTTCTTC. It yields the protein CASNRLAGASSNEQFF.

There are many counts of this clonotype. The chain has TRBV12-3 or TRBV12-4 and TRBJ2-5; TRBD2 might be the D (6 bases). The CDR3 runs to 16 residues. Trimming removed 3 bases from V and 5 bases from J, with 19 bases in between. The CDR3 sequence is CASSFSARGGRETQYF. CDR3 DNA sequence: TGTGCCAGCAGTTTCAGTGCTAGGGGAGGACGGGAGACCCAGTACTTC.

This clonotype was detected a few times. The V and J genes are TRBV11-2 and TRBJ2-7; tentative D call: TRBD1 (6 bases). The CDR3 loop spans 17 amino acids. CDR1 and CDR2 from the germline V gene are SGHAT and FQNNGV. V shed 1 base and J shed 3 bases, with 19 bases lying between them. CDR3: CASSLGNRAAGYYEQYF. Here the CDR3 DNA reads TGTGCCAGCAGCTTAGGGAACAGGGCAGCAGGGTACTACGAGCAGTACTTC.

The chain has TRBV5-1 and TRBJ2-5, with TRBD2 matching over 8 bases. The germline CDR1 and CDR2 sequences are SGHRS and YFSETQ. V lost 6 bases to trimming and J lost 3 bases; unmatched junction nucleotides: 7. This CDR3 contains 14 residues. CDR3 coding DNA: TGCGCCAGCATGGCTCTAGCGGGTAAAGAGACCCAGTACTTC. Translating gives CASMALAGKETQYF.